This TCR beta chain was observed in a study of T cells in Graves' hyperthyroidism and ophthalmopathy. Regarding the study as a whole: Ophthalmopathy was model-predicted a median around 6.1 months pre-onset. Also found in blood were most expanded thyroid clonotypes above 0.001.

Uncontrolled infection, other autoimmune disease, pregnancy or lactation disqualified patients from enrolment. Thyroid ultrasound and orbital computed tomography, with clinical symptoms and serum thyroxine and TRAb, informed diagnoses. TCR beta CDR3 region amplification was performed from RNA transcripts. With the HTBI primer set, the TCR CDR3 went through a first round of RT-PCR. TCRdb ran MiXCR on the multiplex PCR reads and lists one entry per CDR3 protein. This sample carries around 620,000 distinct CDR3 sequences, 40% to 55% of them seen once, and the ten largest clones take around 17%. In the case of this clonotype: Its antigen is not identified.

Sequencing was done on a sample of peripheral blood or thyroid tissue (not recorded which). The clonotype was recovered from an adult woman with Graves' disease, either hyperthyroidism or ophthalmopathy (not recorded which).

CDR3 sequence: CASSTAGPPRDEQYF. The CDR3 coding sequence is TGTGCCAGCAGCACCGCAGGGCCCCCCCGAGATGAGCAGTACTTC. V and J are TRBV7-8 and TRBJ2-7; D may be TRBD1 (5 bases). The germline CDR1 and CDR2 sequences are SGHVS and FQNEAQ. Trimming stripped 5 bases from V and 7 bases from J, with 21 bases between. CDR3 length equals 15 residues.